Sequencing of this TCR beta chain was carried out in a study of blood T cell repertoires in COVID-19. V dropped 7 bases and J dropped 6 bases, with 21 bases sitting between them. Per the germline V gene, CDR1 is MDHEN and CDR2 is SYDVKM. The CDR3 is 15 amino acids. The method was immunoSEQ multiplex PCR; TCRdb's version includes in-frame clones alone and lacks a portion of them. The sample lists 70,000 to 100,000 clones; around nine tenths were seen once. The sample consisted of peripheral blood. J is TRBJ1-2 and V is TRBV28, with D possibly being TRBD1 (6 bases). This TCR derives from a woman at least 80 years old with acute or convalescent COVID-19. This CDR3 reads CASNAEGGGHDGYTF. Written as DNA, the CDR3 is TGTGCCAGCAATGCCGAAGGGGGTGGTCACGATGGCTACACCTTC.